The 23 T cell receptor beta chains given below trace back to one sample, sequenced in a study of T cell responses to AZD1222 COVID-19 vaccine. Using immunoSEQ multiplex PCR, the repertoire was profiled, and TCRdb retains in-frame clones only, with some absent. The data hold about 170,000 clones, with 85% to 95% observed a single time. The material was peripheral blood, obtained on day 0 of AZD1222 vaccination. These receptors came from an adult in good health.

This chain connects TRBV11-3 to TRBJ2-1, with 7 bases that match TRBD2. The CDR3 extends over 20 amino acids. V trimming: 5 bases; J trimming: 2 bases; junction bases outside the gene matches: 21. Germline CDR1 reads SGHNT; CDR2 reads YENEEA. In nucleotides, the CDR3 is TGTGCCAGCAGCCCTCCCCGGGGATCGGCCTCGGGGGGTGCCTACAATGAGCAGTTCTTC. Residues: CASSPPRGSASGGAYNEQFF. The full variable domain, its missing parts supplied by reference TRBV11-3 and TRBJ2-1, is EAGVVQSPRYKIIEKKQPVAFWCNPISGHNTLYWYLQNLGQGPELLIRYENEEAVDDSQLPKDRFSAERLKGVDSTLKIQPAELGDSAVYLCASSPPRGSASGGAYNEQFFGPGTRLTVL.

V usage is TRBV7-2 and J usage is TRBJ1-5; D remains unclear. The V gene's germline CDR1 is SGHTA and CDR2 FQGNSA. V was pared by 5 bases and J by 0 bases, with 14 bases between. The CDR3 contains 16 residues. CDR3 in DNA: TGTGCCAGCAGCCCACACAAGGGAGTTAGCAATCAGCCCCAGCATTTT. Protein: CASSPHKGVSNQPQHF.

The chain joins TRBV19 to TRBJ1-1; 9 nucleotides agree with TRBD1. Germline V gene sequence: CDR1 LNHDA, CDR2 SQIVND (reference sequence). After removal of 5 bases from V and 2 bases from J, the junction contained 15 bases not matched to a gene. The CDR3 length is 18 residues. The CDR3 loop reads CASSARDRVVGLNTEAFF. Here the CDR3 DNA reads TGTGCCAGTAGTGCTAGGGACAGGGTTGTGGGGCTTAACACTGAAGCTTTCTTT.

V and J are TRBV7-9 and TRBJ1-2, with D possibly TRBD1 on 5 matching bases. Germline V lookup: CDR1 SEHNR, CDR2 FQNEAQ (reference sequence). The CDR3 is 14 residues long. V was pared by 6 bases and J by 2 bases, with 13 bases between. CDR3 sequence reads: CASSLETVNYGYTF. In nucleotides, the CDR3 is TGTGCCAGCAGTCTGGAGACAGTCAACTATGGCTACACCTTC.

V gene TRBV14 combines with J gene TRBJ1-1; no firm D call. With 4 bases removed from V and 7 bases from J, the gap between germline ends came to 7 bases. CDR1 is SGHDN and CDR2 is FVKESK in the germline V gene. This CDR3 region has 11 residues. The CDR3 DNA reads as TGTGCCAGCAGCCTTCTGGTTGAAGCTTTCTTT. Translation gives CASSLLVEAFF.

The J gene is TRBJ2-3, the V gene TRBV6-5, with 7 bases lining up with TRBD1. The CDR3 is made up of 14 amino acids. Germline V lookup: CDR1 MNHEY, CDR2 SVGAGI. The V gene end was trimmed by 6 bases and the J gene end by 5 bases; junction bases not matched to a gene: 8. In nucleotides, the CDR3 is TGTGCCAGCAGGGCAGGACAGGTGGGAGATACGCAGTATTTT. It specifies CASRAGQVGDTQYF.

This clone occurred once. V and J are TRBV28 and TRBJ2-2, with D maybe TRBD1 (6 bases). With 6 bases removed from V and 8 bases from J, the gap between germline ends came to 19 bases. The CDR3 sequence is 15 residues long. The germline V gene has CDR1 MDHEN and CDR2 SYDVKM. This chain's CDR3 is CASSHMGAPWGELFF. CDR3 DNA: TGTGCCAGCAGCCATATGGGGGCCCCATGGGGGGAGCTGTTTTTT.

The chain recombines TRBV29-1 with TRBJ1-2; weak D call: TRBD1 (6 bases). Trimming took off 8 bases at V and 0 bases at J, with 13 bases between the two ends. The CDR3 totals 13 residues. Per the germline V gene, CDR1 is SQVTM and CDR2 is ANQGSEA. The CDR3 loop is CSLRTEPNYGYTF. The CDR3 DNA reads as TGCAGCCTCAGGACAGAGCCTAACTATGGCTACACCTTC.

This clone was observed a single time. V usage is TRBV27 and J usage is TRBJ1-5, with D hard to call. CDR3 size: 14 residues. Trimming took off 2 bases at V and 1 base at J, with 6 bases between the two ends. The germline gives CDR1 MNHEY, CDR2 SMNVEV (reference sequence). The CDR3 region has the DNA TGTGCCAGCAGTTTAGGGATCAGCAATCAGCCCCAGCATTTT. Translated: CASSLGISNQPQHF.

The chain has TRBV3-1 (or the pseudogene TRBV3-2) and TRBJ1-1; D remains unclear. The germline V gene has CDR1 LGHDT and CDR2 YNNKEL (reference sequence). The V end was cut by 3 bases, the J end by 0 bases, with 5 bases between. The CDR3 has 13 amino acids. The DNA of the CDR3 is TGTGCCAGCAGCCAGGGGTTGAACACTGAAGCTTTCTTT. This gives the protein CASSQGLNTEAFF.

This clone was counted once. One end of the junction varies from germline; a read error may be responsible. The CDR3 sequence is CASSWTSGGPHPIF. CDR3 in DNA: TGTGCCAGCAGTTGGACTAGCGGGGGCCCACATCCCATCTTC. The rearrangement uses TRBV5-6 and TRBJ2-1, with 13 bases aligning to TRBD2. The CDR3 has 14 amino acids. Germline V gene sequence: CDR1 SGHDT, CDR2 YYEEEE.

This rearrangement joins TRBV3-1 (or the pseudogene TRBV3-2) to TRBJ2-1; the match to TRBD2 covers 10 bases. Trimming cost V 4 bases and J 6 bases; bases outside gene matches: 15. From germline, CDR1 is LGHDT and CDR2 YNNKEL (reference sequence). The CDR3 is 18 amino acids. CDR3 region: CASSLSTLAGGLGNEQFF. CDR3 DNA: TGTGCCAGCAGCCTCAGTACTTTAGCGGGGGGCCTCGGCAATGAGCAGTTCTTC.

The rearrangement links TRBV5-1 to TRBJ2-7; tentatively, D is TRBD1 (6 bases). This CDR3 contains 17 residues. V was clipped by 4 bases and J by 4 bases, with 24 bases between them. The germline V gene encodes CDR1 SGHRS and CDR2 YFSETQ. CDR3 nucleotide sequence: TGCGCCAGCAGCCGTGGAGATGGGGGCAGGTACGGTTACGAGCAGTACTTC. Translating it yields CASSRGDGGRYGYEQYF.

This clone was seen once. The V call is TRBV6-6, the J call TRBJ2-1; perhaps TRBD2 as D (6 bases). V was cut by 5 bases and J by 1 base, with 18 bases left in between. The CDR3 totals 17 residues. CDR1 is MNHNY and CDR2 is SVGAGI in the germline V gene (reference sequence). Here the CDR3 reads CASSQFLRAGSYNEQFF. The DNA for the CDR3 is TGTGCCAGCAGTCAGTTCCTGCGGGCGGGATCCTACAATGAGCAGTTCTTC.

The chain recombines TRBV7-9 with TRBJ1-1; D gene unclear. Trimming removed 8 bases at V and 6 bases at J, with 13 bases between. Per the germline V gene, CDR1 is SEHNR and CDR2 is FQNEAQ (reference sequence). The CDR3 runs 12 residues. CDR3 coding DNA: TGTGCCAGCGCAACCAAGGGCCCTGAAGCTTTCTTT. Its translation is CASATKGPEAFF.

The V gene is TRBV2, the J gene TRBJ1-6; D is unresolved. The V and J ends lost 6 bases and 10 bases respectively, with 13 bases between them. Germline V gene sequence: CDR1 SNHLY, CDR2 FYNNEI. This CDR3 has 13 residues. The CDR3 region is CASRRLGVSPLHF. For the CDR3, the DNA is TGTGCCAGCAGGCGGCTCGGGGTATCACCCCTCCACTTT.

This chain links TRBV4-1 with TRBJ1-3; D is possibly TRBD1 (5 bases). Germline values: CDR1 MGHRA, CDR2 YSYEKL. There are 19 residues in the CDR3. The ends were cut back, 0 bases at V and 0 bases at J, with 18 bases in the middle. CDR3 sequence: CASSQDLLGQGISGNTIYF. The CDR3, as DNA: TGCGCCAGCAGCCAAGATCTATTAGGGCAGGGCATCTCTGGAAACACCATATATTTT.

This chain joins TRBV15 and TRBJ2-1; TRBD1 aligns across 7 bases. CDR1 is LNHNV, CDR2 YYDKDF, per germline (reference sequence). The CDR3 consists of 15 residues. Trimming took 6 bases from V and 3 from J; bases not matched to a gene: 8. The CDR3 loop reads CATRVDRDSYNEQFF. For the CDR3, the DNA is TGTGCCACCAGGGTCGACAGGGATAGCTACAATGAGCAGTTCTTC. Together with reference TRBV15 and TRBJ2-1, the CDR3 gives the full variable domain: DAMVIQNPRYQVTQFGKPVTLSCSQTLNHNVMYWYQQKSSQAPKLLFHYYDKDFNNEADTPDNFQSRRPNTSFCFLDIRSPGLGDTAMYLCATRVDRDSYNEQFFGPGTRLTVL.

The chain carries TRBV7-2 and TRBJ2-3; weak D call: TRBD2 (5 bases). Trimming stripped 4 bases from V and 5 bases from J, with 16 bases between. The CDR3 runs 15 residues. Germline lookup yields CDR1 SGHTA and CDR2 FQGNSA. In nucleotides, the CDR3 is TGTGCCAGCAGCTCAAAAGCGGCCCAAAGAGATACGCAGTATTTT. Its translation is CASSSKAAQRDTQYF. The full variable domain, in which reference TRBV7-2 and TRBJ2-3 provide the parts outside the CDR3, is GAGVSQSPSNKVTEKGKDVELRCDPISGHTALYWYRQSLGQGLEFLIYFQGNSAPDKSGLPSDRFSAERTGGSVSTLTIQRTQQEDSAVYLCASSSKAAQRDTQYFGPGTRLTVL.

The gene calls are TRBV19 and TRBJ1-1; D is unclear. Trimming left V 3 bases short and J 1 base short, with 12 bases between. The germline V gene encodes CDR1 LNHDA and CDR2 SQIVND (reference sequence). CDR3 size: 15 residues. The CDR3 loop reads CASSMEGNQNTEAFF. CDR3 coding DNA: TGTGCCAGTAGTATGGAAGGCAACCAGAACACTGAAGCTTTCTTT. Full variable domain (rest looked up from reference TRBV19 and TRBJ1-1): DGGITQSPKYLFRKEGQNVTLSCEQNLNHDAMYWYRQDPGQGLRLIYYSQIVNDFQKGDIAEGYSVSREKKESFPLTVTSAQKNPTAFYLCASSMEGNQNTEAFFGQGTRLTVV.

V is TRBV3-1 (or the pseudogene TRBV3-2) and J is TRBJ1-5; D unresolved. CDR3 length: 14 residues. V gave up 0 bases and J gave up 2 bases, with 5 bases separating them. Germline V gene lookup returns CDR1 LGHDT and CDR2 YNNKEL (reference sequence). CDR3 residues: CASSQDRGNQPQHF. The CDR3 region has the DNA TGTGCCAGCAGCCAAGATCGGGGCAATCAGCCCCAGCATTTT.

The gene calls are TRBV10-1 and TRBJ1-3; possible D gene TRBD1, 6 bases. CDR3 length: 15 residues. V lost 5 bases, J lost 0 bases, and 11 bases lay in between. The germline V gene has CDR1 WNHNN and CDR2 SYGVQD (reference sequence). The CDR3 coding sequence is TGCGCCAGCAGTAGGGACATCGGCTCTGGAAACACCATATATTTT. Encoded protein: CASSRDIGSGNTIYF.

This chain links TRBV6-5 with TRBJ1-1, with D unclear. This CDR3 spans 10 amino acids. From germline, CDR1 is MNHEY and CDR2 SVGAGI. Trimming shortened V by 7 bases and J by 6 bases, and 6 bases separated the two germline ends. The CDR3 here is CASTVAEAFF. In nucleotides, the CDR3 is TGTGCCAGCACTGTCGCTGAAGCTTTCTTT.